The 20 T cell receptor beta chains below come from one sample, sequenced in a study of technical replicates of blood from a handful of donors. The method was immunoSEQ multiplex PCR; TCRdb's version includes in-frame clones alone and lacks a portion of them. Among tens of thousands of clones listed, around 94% were seen once. The sequencing sample was made of T cells isolated from PBMCs. The receptors come from a human donor in good health.

V usage is TRBV9 and J usage is TRBJ2-7; D is undetermined. V was cut by 0 bases and J by 5 bases, with 9 bases left in between. The CDR3 runs to 13 residues. Germline values: CDR1 SGDLS, CDR2 YYNGEE. The CDR3 sequence is CASSVGGLDEQYF. The CDR3 coding sequence is TGTGCCAGCAGCGTAGGCGGTCTCGACGAGCAGTACTTC.

The chain combines TRBV5-1 with TRBJ2-2, with 11 bases fitting TRBD2. The CDR3 loop spans 19 amino acids. Germline CDR1 and CDR2: SGHRS and YFSETQ. J lost 7 bases, V lost 5 bases, and 19 bases had no gene match. CDR3: CASSSSGTSGQTRHGELFF. The CDR3 nucleotides are TGCGCCAGCAGTTCCTCCGGGACTAGCGGACAAACGAGGCACGGGGAGCTGTTTTTT.

The V and J genes are TRBV7-9 and TRBJ2-3; 8 positions agree with TRBD1. This CDR3 spans 16 amino acids. Looked up from germline, CDR1 is SEHNR and CDR2 is FQNEAQ (reference sequence). The V segment lost 5 bases and the J segment 3 bases; nucleotides outside the gene matches: 10. CDR3 loop: CASSQTQGANTDTQYF. CDR3 coding DNA: TGTGCCAGCAGCCAAACCCAGGGGGCTAATACAGATACGCAGTATTTT.

The chain recombines TRBV19 with TRBJ1-2; D possibly corresponds to TRBD1 (6 bases). The CDR3 loop spans 14 amino acids. The V gene's germline CDR1 is LNHDA and CDR2 SQIVND (reference sequence). V was trimmed by 6 bases and J by 1 base, leaving 12 bases between them. The CDR3 is CASRAAGVNYGYTF. The CDR3 DNA reads TGTGCCAGTAGGGCGGCAGGGGTTAACTATGGCTACACCTTC.

This clone was observed once. V and J are TRBV7-9 and TRBJ1-2; the match to TRBD1 covers 12 bases. V was pared by 5 bases and J by 4 bases, with 2 bases of the junction left unmatched. The CDR3 extends over 14 amino acids. Germline V lookup: CDR1 SEHNR, CDR2 FQNEAQ (reference sequence). CDR3 loop: CASSVGQGAYGYTF. The CDR3 DNA reads as TGTGCCAGCAGCGTGGGACAGGGGGCCTATGGCTACACCTTC.

The J gene is TRBJ2-3, the V gene TRBV29-1, with 7 bases identical to TRBD1. CDR3 length: 12 amino acids. Germline V lookup: CDR1 SQVTM, CDR2 ANQGSEA. J gave up 1 base and V 6 bases, and 1 base lay outside the gene matches. The CDR3 reads CSVGQGTDTQYF. For the CDR3, the DNA is TGCAGCGTCGGACAGGGCACAGATACGCAGTATTTT.

The chain employs TRBV7-8 and TRBJ1-3; 9 nucleotides match TRBD1. The CDR3 consists of 16 residues. The V gene's germline CDR1 is SGHVS and CDR2 FQNEAQ. V lost 6 bases, J lost 0 bases, and 6 bases stayed unmatched. CDR3 nucleotides: TGTGCCAGCAGTCAGGGGACAGGGCACTCTGGAAACACCATATATTTT. Encoded protein: CASSQGTGHSGNTIYF.

The chain employs TRBV11-2 and TRBJ2-1, with D possibly being TRBD2 (6 bases). Germline loops: CDR1 SGHAT, CDR2 FQNNGV. This CDR3 region has 16 residues. Trimming took off 4 bases at V and 0 bases at J, with 13 bases between the two ends. CDR3 nucleotides: TGTGCCAGCAGCTGGAGACTAGGGAGCTCCTACAATGAGCAGTTCTTC. Translated, it gives CASSWRLGSSYNEQFF. The full variable domain, with the rest looked up from reference TRBV11-2 and TRBJ2-1, is EAGVAQSPRYKIIEKRQSVAFWCNPISGHATLYWYQQILGQGPKLLIQFQNNGVVDDSQLPKDRFSAERLKGVDSTLKIQPAKLEDSAVYLCASSWRLGSSYNEQFFGPGTRLTVL.

Written as DNA, the CDR3 is TGCGCCAGCAGCTGGGAGTCGCGGGGGGGCCGGAACACCGGGGAGCTGTTTTTT. It encodes CASSWESRGGRNTGELFF. The chain employs TRBV5-1 and TRBJ2-2, with 9 bases that match TRBD2. The V gene's germline CDR1 is SGHRS and CDR2 YFSETQ. The J segment lost 1 base and the V segment lost 3 bases, leaving 10 bases of the junction unmatched. The CDR3 is made up of 18 amino acids.

The J gene is TRBJ2-7, the V gene TRBV10-1, with 7 bases aligning to TRBD1. The CDR3 sequence is 14 residues long. V dropped 8 bases and J dropped 3; count of bases not matched to a gene: 10. Per the germline V gene, CDR1 is WNHNN and CDR2 is SYGVQD (reference sequence). The CDR3 loop is CASSKDRVLYEQYF. The CDR3, as DNA: TGCGCCAGCTCGAAAGACAGGGTCCTCTACGAGCAGTACTTC.

This rearrangement joins TRBV28 to TRBJ1-2, with D perhaps TRBD1 (6 bases). The CDR3 contains 14 residues. Germline V gives CDR1 MDHEN, CDR2 SYDVKM. V was shortened by 8 bases and J by 0 bases, with 13 bases between the two germline ends. The CDR3 DNA reads TGTGCCAGCGCAGGGACACCTCCTAACTATGGCTACACCTTC. Translation: CASAGTPPNYGYTF.

V and J are TRBV10-3 and TRBJ2-7; 10 bases match TRBD2. The junction had 2 bases not matched to a gene; V was cut back by 3 bases and J by 0 bases. CDR3 size: 15 residues. The germline gives CDR1 ENHRY, CDR2 SYGVKD. The DNA for the CDR3 is TGTGCCATCAGTGATAGCGGGAGGACCTCCTACGAGCAGTACTTC. Amino acid sequence: CAISDSGRTSYEQYF.

The J gene is TRBJ2-6, the V gene TRBV4-1; no firm D call. This CDR3 has 16 residues. The germline CDR1 and CDR2 sequences are MGHRA and YSYEKL. The V end lost 4 bases, the J end lost 0 bases, and 10 bases lay between the germline ends. CDR3 coding DNA: TGCGCCAGCAGCCCAGAGAGTTCCTCTGGGGCCAACGTCCTGACTTTC. Protein sequence: CASSPESSSGANVLTF.

V and J are TRBV7-8 and TRBJ1-2; no firm D call. The CDR3 consists of 15 residues. Trimming removed 1 base at V and 5 bases at J, with 14 bases between. Germline V CDR1 and CDR2: SGHVS, FQNEAQ. The CDR3 DNA is TGTGCCAGCAGCTTAGATCCGGGGTCTGTATATGGCTACACCTTC. This codes for CASSLDPGSVYGYTF.

This rearrangement joins TRBV5-4 to TRBJ1-5; D perhaps matches TRBD1 (5 bases). The ends were cut back, 0 bases at V and 3 bases at J, with 13 bases in the middle. Germline values: CDR1 SGHNT, CDR2 YYREEE (reference sequence). The length of the CDR3 is 16 residues. The CDR3 DNA follows: TGTGCCAGCAGCTTGGCCCCAGGGCTAGACAATCAGCCCCAGCATTTT. Residues: CASSLAPGLDNQPQHF.

The chain employs TRBV20-1 and TRBJ2-5, with D hard to call. The CDR3 contains 11 residues. In germline, CDR1 is DFQATT, CDR2 SNEGSKA (reference sequence). V was pared by 2 bases and J by 10 bases, with 11 bases between. The CDR3 sequence is CSARQDKDQYF. CDR3 nucleotides: TGCAGTGCTAGACAGGATAAGGACCAGTACTTC.

This rearrangement joins TRBV15 to TRBJ2-3, with 7 bases lining up with TRBD1. This CDR3 comprises 14 residues. The germline V gene has CDR1 LNHNV and CDR2 YYDKDF (reference sequence). J gave up 2 bases and V 5 bases, and 4 bases lay outside the gene matches. CDR3 amino acids: CATSRDSYTDTQYF. For the CDR3, the DNA is TGTGCCACCAGCCGGGACAGTTACACAGATACGCAGTATTTT.

This chain links TRBV5-1 with TRBJ2-5, with D unresolved. The CDR3 loop spans 13 amino acids. V lost 0 bases and J 5 bases, leaving 8 bases between the germline ends. Germline V gives CDR1 SGHRS, CDR2 YFSETQ. The DNA for the CDR3 is TGCGCCAGCAGCTTGGCAGAAGTGGAGACCCAGTACTTC. It translates to CASSLAEVETQYF.

The chain combines TRBV2 with TRBJ1-2, with 10 bases identical to TRBD1. Germline V gene lookup returns CDR1 SNHLY and CDR2 FYNNEI. The ends lost 2 bases at V and 6 bases at J; junction bases unmatched: 3. The CDR3 totals 14 residues. The CDR3 region has the DNA TGTGCCAGCAGTGAACTAGGGACAGGGGATGGCTACACCTTC. It is translated as CASSELGTGDGYTF. Full variable domain (outside the CDR3, taken from reference TRBV2 and TRBJ1-2): EPEVTQTPSHQVTQMGQEVILRCVPISNHLYFYWYRQILGQKVEFLVSFYNNEISEKSEIFDDQFSVERPDGSNFTLKIRSTKLEDSAMYFCASSELGTGDGYTFGSGTRLTVV.

The chain is built from TRBV28 and TRBJ2-2; 7 nucleotides agree with TRBD1. CDR1 and CDR2 (germline): MDHEN, SYDVKM. J gave up 7 bases and V 6 bases, and 5 bases lay outside the gene matches. CDR3 length: 13 amino acids. CDR3 sequence reads: CASRGTVGGELFF. CDR3 bases: TGTGCCAGCAGGGGGACAGTCGGCGGGGAGCTGTTTTTT.